The next 11 T cell receptor beta chains were all read from a single sample in a study of control samples from healthy donors and cancer patients. Using immunoSEQ multiplex PCR, the repertoire was profiled, and TCRdb retains in-frame clones only, with some absent. Here the sample spans about 53,000 clones, 87% being singletons. The sample was PBMCs. The receptors shown here come from a man aged 55 to 70 with head and neck cancer.

This chain connects TRBV7-3 to TRBJ2-1; D gene uncertain. Trimming removed 1 base from V and 0 bases from J, with 16 bases in between. Germline loops: CDR1 SGHTA, CDR2 FQGTGA. This CDR3 comprises 18 residues. The DNA for the CDR3 is TGTGCCAGCAGCTTAAGGCAGCTGTATGGTAGCTCCTACAATGAGCAGTTCTTC. Translation gives CASSLRQLYGSSYNEQFF. The full variable domain, with the rest looked up from reference TRBV7-3 and TRBJ2-1, is GAGVSQTPSNKVTEKGKYVELRCDPISGHTALYWYRQSLGQGPEFLIYFQGTGAADDSGLPNDRFFAVRPEGSVSTLKIQRTERGDSAVYLCASSLRQLYGSSYNEQFFGPGTRLTVL.

The rearrangement joins TRBV18 to TRBJ2-2; D gene uncertain. The V gene lost 4 bases and the J gene lost 2 bases, with 8 bases spanning the gap. CDR1 and CDR2 (germline): KGHSH, LQKENI. The CDR3 totals 14 residues. CDR3 sequence: CASSQQLNTGELFF. The CDR3 bases are TGTGCCAGCTCACAACAGCTTAACACCGGGGAGCTGTTTTTT. The complete variable domain, with remaining parts taken from reference TRBV18 and TRBJ2-2, reads NAGVMQNPRHLVRRRGQEARLRCSPMKGHSHVYWYRQLPEEGLKFMVYLQKENIIDESGMPKERFSAEFPKEGPSILRIQQVVRGDSAAYFCASSQQLNTGELFFGEGSRLTVL.

The chain uses TRBV7-9 and TRBJ2-1; no firm D call. Trimming took 3 bases from V and 0 from J, leaving 9 bases between them. This CDR3 spans 15 amino acids. The V gene's germline CDR1 is SEHNR and CDR2 FQNEAQ (reference sequence). The CDR3 protein is CASSFSESSYNEQFF. Written as DNA, the CDR3 is TGTGCCAGCAGCTTCAGTGAGAGCTCCTACAATGAGCAGTTCTTC.

With respect to this clone: This specimen includes other DNA sequences encoding the same CDR3. This chain connects TRBV27 to TRBJ1-6, with unresolved D. The V and J ends lost 3 bases and 5 bases respectively, with 5 bases between them. There are 13 residues in the CDR3. Germline V gene lookup returns CDR1 MNHEY and CDR2 SMNVEV (reference sequence). The CDR3 nucleotides read TGTGCCAGCAGTTTGCGTCATAATTCACCCCTCCACTTT. Protein: CASSLRHNSPLHF.

This clone occurred once. The chain carries TRBV6-1 and TRBJ1-2; TRBD1 might be the D (6 bases). V was trimmed by 2 bases and J by 2 bases, leaving 12 bases between them. CDR3 length: 15 residues. Per germline, CDR1 MNHNS and CDR2 SASEGT. The CDR3 coding sequence is TGTGCCAGCAGTGAAATGTTAGGGGGGAACTATGGCTACACCTTC. It translates to CASSEMLGGNYGYTF.

The J gene is TRBJ2-5, the V gene TRBV19, with D tentatively TRBD1 (6 bases). Germline CDR1 reads LNHDA; CDR2 reads SQIVND (reference sequence). This CDR3 has 17 amino acids. Deletions cut 5 bases from V and 1 base from J, with 20 bases between. The CDR3 DNA is TGTGCCAGTAGTGAACGACAGGCCCGGTCATCCCAAGAGACCCAGTACTTC. Protein product: CASSERQARSSQETQYF.

The V gene is TRBV14, the J gene TRBJ2-3; D is unclear. The germline V gene encodes CDR1 SGHDN and CDR2 FVKESK. Trimming left V 0 bases short and J 4 bases short, with 17 bases between. This CDR3 region has 17 residues. The CDR3 DNA sequence: TGTGCCAGCAGCCAAGATTGGAACCCGGTGGAAGCAGATACGCAGTATTTT. Its translation is CASSQDWNPVEADTQYF. The complete variable domain, with remaining parts taken from reference TRBV14 and TRBJ2-3, reads EAGVTQFPSHSVIEKGQTVTLRCDPISGHDNLYWYRRVMGKEIKFLLHFVKESKQDESGMPNNRFLAERTGGTYSTLKVQPAELEDSGVYFCASSQDWNPVEADTQYFGPGTRLTVL.

The chain joins TRBV4-3 to TRBJ2-3; 9 bases fit TRBD2. CDR1 is LGHNA and CDR2 is YSLEER in the germline V gene. The CDR3 length is 16 residues. V trimming: 0 bases; J trimming: 4 bases; junction bases outside the gene matches: 5. The CDR3 DNA reads TGCGCCAGCAGCCAAGAGCCCAGCGGGGGGTCAGATACGCAGTATTTT. It is translated as CASSQEPSGGSDTQYF.

The V and J genes are TRBV6-1 and TRBJ1-2, with TRBD1 identical over 9 bases. The J segment lost 4 bases and the V segment lost 4 bases, leaving 13 bases of the junction unmatched. CDR3 size: 17 residues. CDR1 is MNHNS, CDR2 SASEGT, per germline. CDR3 amino acids: CASSGTGTGFYGYGYTF. The CDR3 DNA reads TGTGCCAGCAGTGGTACCGGGACAGGGTTCTATGGCTATGGCTACACCTTC.

This clone was counted a few times. This chain uses TRBV7-2 with TRBJ1-5; 7 bases are a match to TRBD1. The CDR3 covers 14 residues. The ends lost 1 base at V and 7 bases at J; junction bases unmatched: 4. Per germline, CDR1 SGHTA and CDR2 FQGNSA. The CDR3 reads CASSLDRGGQPQHF. The CDR3 bases are TGTGCCAGCAGCTTAGACAGGGGCGGGCAGCCCCAGCATTTT.

The chain has TRBV2 and TRBJ1-2, with TRBD1 matching 7 bases. The CDR3 has 14 amino acids. The V segment lost 3 bases and the J segment 1 base; nucleotides outside the gene matches: 2. From germline, CDR1 is SNHLY and CDR2 FYNNEI. CDR3 amino acids: CASSEGQLNYGYTF. The CDR3 DNA sequence: TGTGCCAGCAGTGAGGGACAGCTTAACTATGGCTACACCTTC.